A selection of T cell receptor beta chains follows, all from one sample in a study of CD8+CD57+ T cells in acquired aplastic anemia. TCRdb ran MiXCR on the reads and lists one entry per CDR3 protein. This sample has 150,000 to 200,000 distinct CDR3 sequences, with approximately 40% found just once. The source material was sorted CD4+, CD8+, or CD8+CD57+ T cells (not recorded which) from PBMCs. These receptors originate from a human donor in good health. The CDR3 runs from the conserved cysteine through the conserved F or W. D genes are given only for firm matches. Some rows have no size entry. The others give once, few or many, or a class for an expanded clone.

d_call: -; clone_size: -; j_call: TRBJ2-7; cdr3_length: 14; v_call: TRBV10-3; cdr3_aa: CAISASLNSYEQYF; cdr3_nt: TGTGCCATCAGTGCGTCACTGAACTCCTACGAGCAGTACTTC
d_call: TRBD1; clone_size: -; j_call: TRBJ1-2; cdr3_length: 14; v_call: TRBV2; cdr3_aa: CASSKDRVSYGYTF; cdr3_nt: TGTGCCAGCAGTAAAGACAGGGTTAGCTATGGCTACACCTTC
d_call: -; clone_size: many; j_call: TRBJ2-7; cdr3_length: 14; v_call: TRBV6-5; cdr3_aa: CASSSYDSTYEQYF; cdr3_nt: TGTGCCAGCAGTTCGTATGACAGCACTTACGAGCAGTACTTC
d_call: -; clone_size: -; j_call: TRBJ1-5; cdr3_length: 14; v_call: TRBV7-2; cdr3_aa: CANSLGNSHQPQHF; cdr3_nt: TGTGCCAACAGCTTAGGGAACAGTCATCAGCCCCAGCACTTT
d_call: TRBD1; clone_size: many; j_call: TRBJ1-6; cdr3_length: 14; v_call: TRBV7-2; cdr3_aa: CASSLGQGGSPLHF; cdr3_nt: TGTGCCAGCAGCTTAGGACAGGGGGGATCACCCCTCCACTTT
d_call: -; clone_size: -; j_call: TRBJ2-7; cdr3_length: 13; v_call: TRBV20-1; cdr3_aa: CSASGGGGKEQYF; cdr3_nt: TGCAGTGCTAGCGGGGGCGGGGGCAAGGAGCAGTACTTC
d_call: -; clone_size: few; j_call: TRBJ2-3; cdr3_length: 13; v_call: TRBV7-2; cdr3_aa: CASSLGVSDTQYF; cdr3_nt: TGTGCCAGCAGCTTAGGTGTCTCAGATACGCAGTATTTT
d_call: TRBD1; clone_size: -; j_call: TRBJ2-2; cdr3_length: 16; v_call: TRBV5-1; cdr3_aa: CASSLAGQGNTGELFF; cdr3_nt: TGCGCCAGCAGCTTGGCGGGACAGGGGAACACCGGGGAGCTGTTTTTT
d_call: -; clone_size: -; j_call: TRBJ1-1; cdr3_length: 14; v_call: TRBV3-1; cdr3_aa: CASSQGSENTEAFF; cdr3_nt: TGTGCCAGCAGCCAAGGATCAGAGAACACTGAAGCTTTCTTT
d_call: -; clone_size: few; j_call: TRBJ2-7; cdr3_length: 13; v_call: TRBV9; cdr3_aa: CASSVGPGVEQYF; cdr3_nt: TGTGCCAGCAGCGTAGGACCGGGGGTCGAGCAGTACTTC
d_call: TRBD1; clone_size: -; j_call: TRBJ2-6; cdr3_length: 15; v_call: TRBV19; cdr3_aa: CASSMGTGGANVLTF; cdr3_nt: TGTGCCAGTAGTATGGGGACAGGTGGGGCCAACGTCCTGACTTTC
d_call: -; clone_size: -; j_call: TRBJ2-7; cdr3_length: 14; v_call: TRBV11-3; cdr3_aa: CASSSTGLSYEQYF; cdr3_nt: TGTGCCAGCAGCTCGACAGGACTCAGCTACGAGCAGTACTTC
d_call: -; clone_size: many; j_call: TRBJ2-2; cdr3_length: 14; v_call: TRBV2; cdr3_aa: CASSRRQNTGELFF; cdr3_nt: TGTGCCAGCAGTCGCCGACAGAACACCGGGGAGCTGTTTTTT
d_call: TRBD1; clone_size: many; j_call: TRBJ1-2; cdr3_length: 15; v_call: TRBV19; cdr3_aa: CASTTTGDNNYGYTF; cdr3_nt: TGTGCCAGTACCACGACAGGGGACAACAACTATGGCTACACCTTC
d_call: -; clone_size: many; j_call: TRBJ1-2; cdr3_length: 13; v_call: TRBV29-1; cdr3_aa: CSVLDSANEGYTF; cdr3_nt: TGCAGCGTTCTGGACAGCGCGAACGAAGGCTACACCTTC
d_call: -; clone_size: -; j_call: TRBJ2-2; cdr3_length: 18; v_call: TRBV11-2; cdr3_aa: CASSLPPGGAPSTGEPFF; cdr3_nt: TGTGCCAGCAGCTTACCTCCTGGAGGGGCCCCGAGCACCGGGGAGCCGTTTTTT
d_call: TRBD1; clone_size: -; j_call: TRBJ2-7; cdr3_length: 13; v_call: TRBV7-3; cdr3_aa: CASSYGQAYEQYF; cdr3_nt: TGTGCCAGCAGCTATGGACAGGCCTACGAGCAGTACTTC